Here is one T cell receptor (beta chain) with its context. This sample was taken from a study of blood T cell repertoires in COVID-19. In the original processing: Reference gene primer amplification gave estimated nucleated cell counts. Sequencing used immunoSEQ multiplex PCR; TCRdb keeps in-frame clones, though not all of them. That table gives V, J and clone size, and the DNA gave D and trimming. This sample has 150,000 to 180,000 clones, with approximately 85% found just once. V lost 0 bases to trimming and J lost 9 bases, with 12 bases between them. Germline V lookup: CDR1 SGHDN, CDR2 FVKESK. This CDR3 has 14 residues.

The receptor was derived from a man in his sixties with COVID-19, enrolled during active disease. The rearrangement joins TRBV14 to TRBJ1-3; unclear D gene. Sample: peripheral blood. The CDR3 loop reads CASSQEVPGGTIYF. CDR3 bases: TGTGCCAGCAGCCAAGAAGTACCCGGTGGCACCATATATTTT.